This TCR beta chain originates from a study of early stage breast cancer tumors (TCRdb year 2017). Looking at the study overall: Of the 15 to 20 invasive breast tumors, twelve were found to be estrogen receptor-positive, progesterone receptor-positive and HER2-negative. Most of the 12 ER+/PR+/HER2- tumors were invasive ductal carcinomas, while the other four were invasive lobular carcinomas. The average read coverage per sample was approximately 9.8-fold. Across all samples, about 2.9 million templates representing about 1 million unique clonotypes were detected. What the authors observed across the whole study: Chain pairing and functional markers such as CD4, CD8 and FOXP3 were not captured by bulk genomic DNA sequencing of unsorted cells. Roughly 2.5-fold higher T cell density and higher clonality were observed in tumors than in adjacent normal breast tissue. Repertoires from blood and normal breast were more alike than repertoires from blood and tumor, and in about 90% of the 16 patients, comparing each tissue with blood separated tumor from normal. Enriched TCRB sequences shared across patients were mostly commonly generated sequences, unlikely to play an important role in the tumor microenvironment. Analysis by tumor subtype was prevented by the small cohort size.

The V end loses 5 bases and the J end loses 3 bases, and a stretch of 16 bases separates them. Including cysteine and phenylalanine, the CDR3 has 16 amino acids. Solely the CDR3 DNA is kept, with 48 bases framed from the first base. CDR1 SEHNR and CDR2 FQNEAQ were looked up in the germline V gene (reference sequence). In regard to this clone: Its antigen is still unknown. No base quality values were provided; no much bigger clone lies one nucleotide off.

The study profiled bulk TCR beta-chain repertoires in matched peripheral blood, tumor and adjacent normal breast tissue taken from some 15 patients with early-stage breast cancer. Before surgery, roughly 4.5-10 mL of whole blood was collected into EDTA tubes and then processed within 2 hours. Ficoll-Paque centrifugation in SepMate-50 tubes was used to isolate peripheral blood mononuclear cells. PBMCs were cryopreserved in aliquots of roughly 2 to 4.5 million cells in roughly 90% FBS with roughly 10% DMSO and kept in liquid nitrogen. Genomic DNA was extracted with the Qiagen AllPrep DNA/RNA Mini kit. Every sample was amplified as two independent genomic DNA replicates, using roughly 0.5 ug for blood and about 1.6 ug for tumor or normal breast. TCRB sequencing of genomic DNA was carried out with the ImmunoSeq Intro kit according to the manufacturer's instructions. For absolute quantification, the approximately 32-cycle multiplex PCR included proprietary primers along with spike-in control sequences. Single-end 150-bp reads were used to sequence an 87-bp fragment covering the CDR3 and the flanking V and J genes. Seven samples, with two replicates for each sample, were multiplexed per lane of an Illumina MiSeq using version 3.0 chemistry. Turning to the authors' computational methods: The vendor's proprietary pipeline handled the raw data processing, merging both replicates into a single result for each sample. A clonotype was defined as productive rearrangements that share the same V-gene family, CDR3 amino acid sequence and J-gene segment. To compute clonality, the normalized Shannon entropy (Pielou evenness) of TCRB abundances was subtracted from 1. T cell density was estimated as total templates divided by the number of input cells, with the number of input cells inferred from the DNA input amount. Total repertoire diversity and clonality were estimated with Recon using default parameters. Tumor-enriched clonotypes were defined as having over 0.1% abundance in tumor and at least 32-fold higher abundance than in normal breast. This immuneACCESS table, as held by TCRdb, lists in-frame sequences with V and J called but not all clones. Of the missing ones, under half trace to an unresolved V gene in checked studies; the others have no known cause. From that table come the V and J calls and clone size; the DNA was used to work out D and trimming. This sample gives tens of thousands of clones in total; 78% of them show up just once. The top ten clonotypes cover around 3.6% of the sample.

Sequencing was performed on blood. The V and J segments used are TRBV7-9 and TRBJ2-2; no D gene can be assigned with confidence. The origin of this receptor is a person aged 40-50 years with breast cancer. In nucleotides, the sequence is TGTGCCAGCAGCACCGAATTGGCCAAATACACCGGGGAGCTGTTTTTT. It encodes CASSTELAKYTGELFF. Extended through the reference TRBV7-9 and TRBJ2-2 proteins, this CDR3 yields the full variable domain: DTGVSQNPRHKITKRGQNVTFRCDPISEHNRLYWYRQTLGQGPEFLTYFQNEAQLEKSRLLSDRFSAERPKGSFSTLEIQRTEQGDSAMYLCASSTELAKYTGELFFGEGSRLTVL.